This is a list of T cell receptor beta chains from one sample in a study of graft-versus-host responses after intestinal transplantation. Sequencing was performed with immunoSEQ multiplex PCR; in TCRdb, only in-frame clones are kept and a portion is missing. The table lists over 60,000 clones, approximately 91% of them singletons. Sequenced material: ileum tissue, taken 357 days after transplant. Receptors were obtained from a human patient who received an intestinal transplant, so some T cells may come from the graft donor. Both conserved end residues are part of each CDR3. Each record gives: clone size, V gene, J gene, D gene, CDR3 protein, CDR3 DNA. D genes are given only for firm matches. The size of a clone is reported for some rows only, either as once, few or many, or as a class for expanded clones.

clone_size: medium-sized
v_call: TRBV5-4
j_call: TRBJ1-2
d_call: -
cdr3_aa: CASTPGADSYGYTF
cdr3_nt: TGTGCCAGCACCCCCGGGGCAGACTCCTATGGCTACACCTTC

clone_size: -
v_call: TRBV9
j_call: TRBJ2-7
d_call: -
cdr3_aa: CASSVGSGVIYEQYF
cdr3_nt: TGTGCCAGCAGCGTAGGCTCCGGGGTAATCTACGAGCAGTACTTC

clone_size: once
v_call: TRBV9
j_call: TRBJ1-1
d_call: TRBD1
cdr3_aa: CASSVEGGQGSEAFF
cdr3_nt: TGTGCCAGCAGCGTAGAGGGGGGACAGGGTTCTGAAGCTTTCTTT

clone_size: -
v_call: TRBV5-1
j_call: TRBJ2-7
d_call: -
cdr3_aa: CASSSGDSSYEQYF
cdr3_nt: TGCGCCAGCAGCTCGGGGGACAGCTCCTACGAGCAGTACTTC

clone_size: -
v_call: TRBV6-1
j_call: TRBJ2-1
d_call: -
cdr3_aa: CASSEAPGPNNEQFF
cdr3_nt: TGTGCCAGCAGTGAAGCACCGGGACCAAACAATGAGCAGTTCTTC

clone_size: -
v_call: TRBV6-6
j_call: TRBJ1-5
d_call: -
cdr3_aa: CASKGNQGSQPQHF
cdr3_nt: TGTGCCAGCAAGGGGAACCAAGGGAGTCAGCCCCAGCATTTT

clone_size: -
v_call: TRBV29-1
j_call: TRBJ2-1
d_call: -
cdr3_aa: CSVGGRPSSYNEQFF
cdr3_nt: TGCAGCGTTGGGGGCAGGCCTAGCTCCTACAATGAGCAGTTCTTC

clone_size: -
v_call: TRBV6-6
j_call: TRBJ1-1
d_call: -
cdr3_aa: CASRGRMTEAFF
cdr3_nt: TGTGCCAGCAGGGGGAGGATGACTGAAGCTTTCTTT

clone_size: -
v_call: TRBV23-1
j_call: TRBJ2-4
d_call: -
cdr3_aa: CAPKSTLAKNIQYF
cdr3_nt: TGCGCACCTAAGTCGACCCTAGCCAAAAACATTCAGTACTTC

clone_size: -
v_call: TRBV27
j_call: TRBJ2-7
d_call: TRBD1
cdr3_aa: CASCQAGTAFYEQYF
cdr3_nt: TGTGCCAGCTGTCAAGCCGGGACAGCTTTCTACGAGCAGTACTTC

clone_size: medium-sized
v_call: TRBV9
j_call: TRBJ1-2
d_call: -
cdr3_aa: CASSVGEVPYGYTF
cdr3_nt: TGTGCCAGCAGCGTAGGAGAGGTTCCCTATGGCTACACCTTC

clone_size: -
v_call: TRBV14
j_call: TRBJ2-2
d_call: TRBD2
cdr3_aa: CASSKKGLAGGELFF
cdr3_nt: TGTGCCAGCAGCAAAAAGGGACTAGCCGGTGGGGAGCTGTTTTTT

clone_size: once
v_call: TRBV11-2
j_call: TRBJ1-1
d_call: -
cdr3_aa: CASSPGLELNTEAFF
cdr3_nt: TGTGCCAGCAGCCCAGGGTTGGAATTGAACACTGAAGCTTTCTTT

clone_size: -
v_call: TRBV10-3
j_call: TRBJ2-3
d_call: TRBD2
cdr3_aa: CAISEGGADTQYF
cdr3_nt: TGTGCCATCAGTGAGGGGGGGGCAGATACGCAGTATTTT

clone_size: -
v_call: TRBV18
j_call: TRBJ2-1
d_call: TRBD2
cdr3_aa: CASSPRTSGNEQFF
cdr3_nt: TGTGCCAGCTCACCAAGGACTAGCGGGAATGAGCAGTTCTTC

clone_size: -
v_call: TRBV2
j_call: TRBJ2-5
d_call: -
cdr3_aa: CAMREETQYF
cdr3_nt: TGTGCCATGAGGGAAGAGACCCAGTACTTC

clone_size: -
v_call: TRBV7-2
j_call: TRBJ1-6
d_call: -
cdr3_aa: CASSPDSAISYNSPLHF
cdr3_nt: TGTGCCAGCAGCCCCGACAGCGCAATCTCCTATAATTCACCCCTCCACTTT

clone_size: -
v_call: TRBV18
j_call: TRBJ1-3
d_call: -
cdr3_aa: CASSPRAIRNTIYF
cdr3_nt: TGTGCCAGCTCACCTCGGGCTATTCGAAACACCATATATTTT

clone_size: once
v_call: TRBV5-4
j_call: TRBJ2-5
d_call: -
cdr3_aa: CASSYKGDFTGETQYF
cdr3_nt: TGTGCCAGCAGCTACAAGGGGGACTTCACGGGGGAGACCCAGTACTTC

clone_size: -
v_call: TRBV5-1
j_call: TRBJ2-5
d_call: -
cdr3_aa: CASSFQWTETQYF
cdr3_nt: TGCGCCAGCAGCTTCCAATGGACCGAGACCCAGTACTTC

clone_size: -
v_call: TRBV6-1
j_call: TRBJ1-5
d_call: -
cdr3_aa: CASSENQPQHF
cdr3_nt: TGTGCCAGCAGTGAAAATCAGCCCCAGCATTTT

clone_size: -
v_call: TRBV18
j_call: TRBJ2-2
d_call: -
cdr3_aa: CASSQSATDTGELFF
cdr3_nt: TGTGCCAGCTCACAGTCTGCGACGGACACCGGGGAGCTGTTTTTT

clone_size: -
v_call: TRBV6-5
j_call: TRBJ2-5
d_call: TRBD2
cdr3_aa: CASSYQPPGLAETQYF
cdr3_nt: TGTGCCAGCAGTTACCAACCTCCAGGACTAGCAGAGACCCAGTACTTC

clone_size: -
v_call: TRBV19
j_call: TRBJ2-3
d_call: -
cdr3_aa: CASSPRGSTDTQYF
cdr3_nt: TGTGCCAGTAGTCCGAGGGGTAGCACAGATACGCAGTATTTT

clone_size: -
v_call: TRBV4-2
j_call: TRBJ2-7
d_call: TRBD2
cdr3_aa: CASSRAGGRDEQYF
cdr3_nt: TGTGCCAGCAGCCGAGCGGGGGGCCGTGACGAGCAGTACTTC

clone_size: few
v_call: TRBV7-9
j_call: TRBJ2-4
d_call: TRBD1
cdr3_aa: CASSSRTGKNIQYF
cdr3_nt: TGTGCCAGCAGCTCCCGGACAGGGAAAAACATTCAGTACTTC

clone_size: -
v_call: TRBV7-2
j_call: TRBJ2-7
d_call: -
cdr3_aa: CASSFFSGAYEQYF
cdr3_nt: TGTGCCAGCAGCTTTTTCAGCGGAGCCTACGAGCAGTACTTC

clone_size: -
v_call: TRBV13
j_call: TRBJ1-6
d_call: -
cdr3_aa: CASSPGVRDSPLHF
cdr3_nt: TGTGCCAGCAGCCCCGGGGTCCGGGATTCACCCCTCCACTTT

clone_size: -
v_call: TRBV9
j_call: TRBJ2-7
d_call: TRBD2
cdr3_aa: CASSVGTRPVYEQYF
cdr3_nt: TGTGCCAGCAGCGTAGGGACTAGGCCAGTCTACGAGCAGTACTTC

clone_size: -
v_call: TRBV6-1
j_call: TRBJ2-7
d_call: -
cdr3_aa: CASSAHGYNIRRGHEQYF
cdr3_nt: TGTGCCAGCAGTGCCCACGGATATAATATTAGGCGGGGACACGAGCAGTACTTC

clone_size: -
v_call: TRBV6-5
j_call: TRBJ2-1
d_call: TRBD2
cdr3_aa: CASSEGTSPFF
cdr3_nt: TGTGCCAGCAGTGAAGGGACTAGCCCGTTCTTC

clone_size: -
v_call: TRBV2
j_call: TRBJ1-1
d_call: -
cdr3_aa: CASAWTVTFF
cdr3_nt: TGTGCCAGCGCCTGGACAGTAACTTTCTTT

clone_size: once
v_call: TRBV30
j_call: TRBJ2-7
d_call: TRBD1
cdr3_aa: CAWSPGTGQYF
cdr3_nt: TGTGCCTGGAGTCCGGGGACAGGGCAGTACTTC

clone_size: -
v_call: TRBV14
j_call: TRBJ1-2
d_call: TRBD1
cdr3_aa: CASSQAPGTGNYGYTF
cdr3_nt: TGTGCCAGCAGCCAAGCCCCCGGGACAGGCAACTATGGCTACACCTTC

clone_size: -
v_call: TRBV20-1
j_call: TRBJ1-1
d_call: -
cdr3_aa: CSAKANTEAFF
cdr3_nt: TGCAGTGCTAAGGCGAACACTGAAGCTTTCTTT

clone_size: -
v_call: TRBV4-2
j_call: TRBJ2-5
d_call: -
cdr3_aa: CASSRPLETQYF
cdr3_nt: TGTGCCAGCAGCCGACCTTTGGAGACCCAGTACTTC

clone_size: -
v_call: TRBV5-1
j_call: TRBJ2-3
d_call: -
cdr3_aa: CASRILGGTDTQYF
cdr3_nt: TGCGCCAGCAGGATACTCGGGGGCACAGATACGCAGTATTTT

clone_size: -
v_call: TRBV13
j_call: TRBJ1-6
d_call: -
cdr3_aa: CASSGRSSYNSPLHF
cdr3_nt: TGTGCCAGCAGCGGGAGGAGCTCCTATAATTCACCCCTCCACTTT

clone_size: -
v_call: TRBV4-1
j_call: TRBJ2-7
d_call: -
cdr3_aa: CASSQGAANTYEQYF
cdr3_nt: TGCGCCAGCAGCCAGGGGGCAGCTAATACCTACGAGCAGTACTTC

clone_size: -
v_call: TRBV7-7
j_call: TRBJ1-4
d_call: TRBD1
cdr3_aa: CASSLAGTGFEKLFF
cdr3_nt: TGTGCCAGCAGCTTAGCCGGGACAGGGTTTGAAAAACTGTTTTTT

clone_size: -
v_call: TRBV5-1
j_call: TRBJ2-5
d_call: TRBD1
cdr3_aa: CASSLVGQGLVDQETQYF
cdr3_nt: TGCGCCAGCAGCTTGGTTGGACAGGGGCTCGTGGACCAAGAGACCCAGTACTTC

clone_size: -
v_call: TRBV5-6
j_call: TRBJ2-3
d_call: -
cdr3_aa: CASSGDIADTQYF
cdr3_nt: TGTGCCAGCAGCGGGGACATAGCAGATACGCAGTATTTT

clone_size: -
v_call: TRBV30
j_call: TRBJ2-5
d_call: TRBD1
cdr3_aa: CAWSAWTGEDQETQYF
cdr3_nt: TGTGCCTGGAGTGCCTGGACAGGGGAAGACCAAGAGACCCAGTACTTC

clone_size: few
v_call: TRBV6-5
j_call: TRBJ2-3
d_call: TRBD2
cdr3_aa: CASRTGGGTDTQYF
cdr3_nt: TGTGCCAGCAGGACCGGGGGGGGGACAGATACGCAGTATTTT

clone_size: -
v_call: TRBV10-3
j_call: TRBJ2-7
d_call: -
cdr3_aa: CAGGGGDYEQYF
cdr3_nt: TGTGCCGGCGGAGGGGGGGACTACGAGCAGTACTTC

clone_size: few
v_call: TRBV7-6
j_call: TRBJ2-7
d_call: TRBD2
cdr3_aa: CASSTAFGGAYEQYF
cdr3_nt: TGTGCCAGCAGCACCGCTTTCGGGGGGGCGTACGAGCAGTACTTC

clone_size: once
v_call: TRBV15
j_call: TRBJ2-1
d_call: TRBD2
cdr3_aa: CATSSLQAGGAYNEQFF
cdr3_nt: TGTGCCACCAGCAGCCTCCAGGCGGGGGGCGCCTACAATGAGCAGTTCTTC

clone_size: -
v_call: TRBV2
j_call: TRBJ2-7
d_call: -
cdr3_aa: CASSEEVAVSSYEQYF
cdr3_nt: TGTGCCAGCAGTGAAGAGGTGGCGGTGAGCTCCTACGAGCAGTACTTC

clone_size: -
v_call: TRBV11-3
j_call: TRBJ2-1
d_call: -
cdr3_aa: CASSLADNEQFF
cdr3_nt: TGTGCCAGCAGCTTAGCGGACAATGAGCAGTTCTTC

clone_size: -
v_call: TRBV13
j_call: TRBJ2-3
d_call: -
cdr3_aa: CASSLKDTQYF
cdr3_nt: TGTGCCAGCAGCTTAAAGGATACGCAGTATTTT

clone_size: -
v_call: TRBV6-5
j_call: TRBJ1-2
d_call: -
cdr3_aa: CASSSKWVIRTSGYTF
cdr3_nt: TGTGCCAGCAGTTCAAAATGGGTGATTCGGACGAGTGGCTACACCTTC

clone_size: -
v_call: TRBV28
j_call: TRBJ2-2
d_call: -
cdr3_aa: CASSLLAVHTGELFF
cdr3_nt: TGTGCCAGCAGTTTATTGGCAGTCCACACCGGGGAGCTGTTTTTT

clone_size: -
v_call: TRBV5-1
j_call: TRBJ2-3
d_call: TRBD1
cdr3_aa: CASSLRDRITDTQYF
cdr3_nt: TGCGCCAGCAGCCTACGGGACAGGATAACAGATACGCAGTATTTT